These T cell receptor beta chains were read from a single sample in a study of Ad26.COV2.S vaccination and SARS-CoV-2 variants. Generated by immunoSEQ multiplex PCR, the TCRdb table keeps only in-frame clones and is missing some. Of 300,000 to 400,000 clones in the sample, approximately 87% were seen once. The source was peripheral blood, collected in a trial of Ad26.COV2.S vaccine versus placebo. The receptors stem from a person between 18 and 59 years old who received the Ad26.COV2.S COVID-19 vaccine or a placebo. CDR3s include the opening cysteine and the closing phenylalanine or tryptophan. The D gene is left open where the match is weak. The size of a clone is reported for some rows only, either as once, few or many, or as a class for expanded clones.

j_call	v_call	d_call	clone_size	cdr3_aa	cdr3_nt
TRBJ2-4	TRBV27	NA	NA	CASSLTTGPLTKNIQYF	TGTGCCAGCAGTCTCACGACAGGACCCCTAACCAAAAACATTCAGTACTTC
TRBJ2-7	TRBV7-2	NA	NA	CASSFNGEQYF	TGTGCCAGCAGCTTTAACGGCGAGCAGTACTTC
TRBJ1-4	TRBV5-6	NA	NA	CASTAGATNEKLFF	TGTGCCAGCACCGCAGGGGCAACTAATGAAAAACTGTTTTTT
TRBJ1-6	TRBV6-2/TRBV6-3	NA	NA	CASSMGHGKANSPLHF	TGTGCCAGCAGTATGGGGCACGGGAAGGCCAATTCACCCCTCCACTTT
TRBJ1-2	TRBV28	NA	NA	CARGNKQANYGYTF	TGTGCCCGCGGCAACAAGCAGGCTAACTATGGCTACACCTTC
TRBJ2-1	TRBV4-1	TRBD2	NA	CASSQGSRTRYNEQFF	TGCGCCAGCAGCCAAGGGAGCCGGACTAGATACAATGAGCAGTTCTTC
TRBJ1-5	TRBV7-9	NA	NA	CASSVGGQPQHF	TGTGCCAGCAGCGTAGGCGGTCAGCCCCAGCATTTT
TRBJ1-1	TRBV9	NA	NA	CASSVGLTDRSKTGAFF	TGTGCCAGCAGCGTGGGCCTCACGGACCGTTCGAAAACAGGAGCTTTCTTT
TRBJ1-2	TRBV5-4	TRBD1	NA	CASSLAGQGSVGGYTF	TGTGCCAGCAGCTTGGCCGGACAGGGGAGCGTCGGTGGCTACACCTTC
TRBJ1-5	TRBV19	NA	NA	CASSIETNQPQHF	TGTGCCAGTAGTATAGAAACTAATCAGCCCCAGCATTTT
TRBJ2-1	TRBV27	NA	NA	CASSSSEQFNEQFF	TGTGCCAGCAGTTCTAGTGAACAGTTCAATGAGCAGTTCTTC
TRBJ1-3	TRBV7-2	NA	NA	CASSPPGGAGNTIYF	TGTGCCAGCAGCCCCCCGGGAGGGGCAGGAAACACCATATATTTT
TRBJ1-1	TRBV2	NA	once	CASSEGLTEAFF	TGTGCCAGCAGTGAAGGGCTCACTGAAGCTTTCTTT
TRBJ2-1	TRBV15	NA	NA	CATSRSYAPSNEQFF	TGTGCCACCAGCCGAAGCTACGCGCCCTCCAATGAGCAGTTCTTC
TRBJ1-1	TRBV7-2	NA	NA	CASSFLRVNTEAFF	TGTGCCAGCAGCTTCCTCAGGGTGAACACTGAAGCTTTCTTT
TRBJ2-1	TRBV15	NA	NA	CATSRVSLGYEQFF	TGTGCCACCAGCAGAGTCTCCTTGGGGTATGAGCAGTTCTTC
TRBJ2-6	TRBV2	NA	NA	CASSFRTGANVLTF	TGTGCCAGCAGTTTCAGGACCGGGGCCAACGTCCTGACTTTC
TRBJ2-7	TRBV14	NA	NA	CASSQDWGQVGYEQYF	TGTGCCAGCAGCCAAGATTGGGGGCAGGTTGGCTACGAGCAGTACTTC
TRBJ2-3	TRBV7-2	NA	NA	CASSSQGDTQYF	TGTGCCAGCAGCTCACAAGGGGATACGCAGTATTTT
TRBJ1-1	TRBV12-5	NA	NA	CASGLVLRADTEAFF	TGTGCTAGTGGTTTGGTACTTAGGGCGGACACTGAAGCTTTCTTT
TRBJ1-2	TRBV19	TRBD1	NA	CASSYDQGAYTF	TGTGCCAGTAGCTACGATCAGGGGGCTTACACCTTC
TRBJ2-7	TRBV18	TRBD1	NA	CASSRSTGTGGAEQYF	TGTGCCAGCTCACGAAGCACCGGGACAGGGGGAGCCGAGCAGTACTTC
TRBJ1-1	TRBV11-3	NA	NA	CASSLGGRRGRAEAFF	TGTGCCAGCAGCTTAGGAGGCCGCCGGGGAAGGGCTGAAGCTTTCTTT
TRBJ1-2	TRBV7-8	TRBD1	NA	CASSPRTGDYGYTF	TGTGCCAGCAGCCCCCGGACAGGGGACTATGGCTACACCTTC
TRBJ2-2	TRBV6-5	NA	NA	CASRGNTGELFF	TGTGCCAGCAGGGGGAACACCGGGGAGCTGTTTTTT
TRBJ1-6	TRBV30	TRBD1	NA	CAWSVGGFSYNSPLHF	TGTGCCTGGAGTGTAGGGGGCTTTTCCTATAATTCACCCCTCCACTTT
TRBJ2-2	TRBV6-2/TRBV6-3	TRBD1	NA	CASSSPGQSNTGELFF	TGTGCCAGCAGCTCGCCGGGACAGTCGAACACCGGGGAGCTGTTTTTT
TRBJ2-7	TRBV9	NA	once	CASSATGTYEQYF	TGTGCCAGCAGCGCGACAGGTACCTACGAGCAGTACTTC
TRBJ1-4	TRBV28	NA	NA	CASSSHGDEKLFF	TGTGCCAGCAGTTCCCACGGCGATGAAAAACTGTTTTTT
TRBJ2-3	TRBV7-3	TRBD1	NA	CASSSGGDTQYF	TGTGCCAGCAGCTCAGGGGGAGATACGCAGTATTTT
TRBJ1-1	TRBV10-3	NA	NA	CAIRSRVDTEAFF	TGTGCCATCAGGTCGAGGGTGGACACTGAAGCTTTCTTT
TRBJ2-3	TRBV7-2	TRBD1	NA	CASSSQGQGFMTDTQYF	TGTGCCAGCAGCTCACAAGGACAGGGGTTTATGACAGATACGCAGTATTTT
TRBJ2-1	TRBV6-4	NA	NA	CASRRRARRPNEQFF	TGTGCCAGCCGGCGAAGGGCAAGGCGACCCAATGAGCAGTTCTTC
TRBJ2-1	TRBV6-5	NA	NA	CASNRDNEQFF	TGTGCCAGCAATAGGGATAATGAGCAGTTCTTC
TRBJ1-4	TRBV19	NA	NA	CASTLTVANEKLFF	TGTGCCAGTACACTGACAGTTGCTAATGAAAAACTGTTTTTT
TRBJ1-5	TRBV5-6	TRBD1	NA	CASSLSGQGTQPQHF	TGTGCCAGCAGCTTGTCGGGACAGGGTACGCAGCCCCAGCATTTT
TRBJ1-2	TRBV18	TRBD1	NA	CASSPQGARNLGYTF	TGTGCCAGCTCACCTCAGGGGGCGCGGAATCTTGGCTACACCTTC
TRBJ1-6	TRBV6-6	NA	NA	CASSYGTDYNSPLHF	TGTGCCAGCAGTTATGGGACGGACTATAATTCACCCCTCCACTTT
TRBJ2-1	TRBV15	TRBD2	NA	CATSSSASGVYNEQFF	TGTGCCACCAGCAGCTCCGCTAGCGGGGTCTACAATGAGCAGTTCTTC
TRBJ1-1	TRBV9	TRBD1	NA	CASSVGRQGRGNTEAFF	TGTGCCAGCAGCGTAGGTAGACAGGGGCGGGGGAACACTGAAGCTTTCTTT
TRBJ1-1	TRBV6-1	NA	NA	CASSEWGLEAFF	TGTGCCAGCAGTGAATGGGGGCTCGAAGCTTTCTTT
TRBJ1-1	TRBV28	TRBD1	NA	CASSFRGKNTEAFF	TGTGCCAGCAGTTTCAGGGGGAAGAACACTGAAGCTTTCTTT
TRBJ1-2	TRBV27	TRBD1	NA	CASSLSGTGDGYTF	TGTGCCAGCAGTTTATCGGGGACAGGAGATGGCTACACCTTC
TRBJ1-3	TRBV19	TRBD1	NA	CASSRGQLFSGNTIYF	TGTGCCAGTAGTAGGGGACAGCTATTCTCTGGAAACACCATATATTTT
TRBJ2-2	TRBV30	TRBD1	NA	CAWRAKPGQGAWRELFF	TGTGCCTGGAGAGCCAAGCCGGGACAGGGGGCATGGAGGGAGCTGTTTTTT
TRBJ2-1	TRBV7-2	TRBD2	NA	CASSPRTSAYNEQFF	TGTGCCAGCAGCCCCAGGACTAGCGCCTACAATGAGCAGTTCTTC
TRBJ2-2	TRBV4-1	NA	NA	CASSPRGVDNTGELFF	TGCGCCAGCAGCCCCAGAGGAGTAGATAACACCGGGGAGCTGTTTTTT
TRBJ2-1	TRBV28	TRBD2	NA	CASSSPGLLTYNEQFF	TGTGCCAGCAGTTCCCCGGGACTACTAACCTACAATGAGCAGTTCTTC
TRBJ1-5	TRBV19	NA	NA	CASSTGYNQPQHF	TGTGCCAGTAGTACGGGGTACAATCAGCCCCAGCATTTT
TRBJ2-1	TRBV28	TRBD2	NA	CASSPPPSGGAYNEQFF	TGTGCCAGCAGTCCCCCTCCTAGCGGGGGGGCCTACAATGAGCAGTTCTTC